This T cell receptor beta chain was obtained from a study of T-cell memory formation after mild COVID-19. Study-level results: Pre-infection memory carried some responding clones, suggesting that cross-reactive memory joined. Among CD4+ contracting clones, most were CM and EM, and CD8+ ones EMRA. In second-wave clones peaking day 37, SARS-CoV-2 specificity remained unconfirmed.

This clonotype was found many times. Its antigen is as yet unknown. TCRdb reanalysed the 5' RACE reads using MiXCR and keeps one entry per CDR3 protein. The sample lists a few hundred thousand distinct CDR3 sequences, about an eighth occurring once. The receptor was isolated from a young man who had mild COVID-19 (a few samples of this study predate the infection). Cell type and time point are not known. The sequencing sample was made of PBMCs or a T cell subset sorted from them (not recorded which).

This CDR3 is CAWSRGAGGLTDTQYF. In DNA, the CDR3 is TGTGCCTGGAGTCGAGGAGCGGGGGGGTTAACAGATACGCAGTATTTT. The rearrangement links TRBV30 to TRBJ2-3; TRBD2 matches at 10 bases. Germline V gene sequence: CDR1 GTSNPN, CDR2 SVGIG (reference sequence). This CDR3 is built from 16 residues. Trimming cost V 2 bases and J 3 bases; bases outside gene matches: 8.